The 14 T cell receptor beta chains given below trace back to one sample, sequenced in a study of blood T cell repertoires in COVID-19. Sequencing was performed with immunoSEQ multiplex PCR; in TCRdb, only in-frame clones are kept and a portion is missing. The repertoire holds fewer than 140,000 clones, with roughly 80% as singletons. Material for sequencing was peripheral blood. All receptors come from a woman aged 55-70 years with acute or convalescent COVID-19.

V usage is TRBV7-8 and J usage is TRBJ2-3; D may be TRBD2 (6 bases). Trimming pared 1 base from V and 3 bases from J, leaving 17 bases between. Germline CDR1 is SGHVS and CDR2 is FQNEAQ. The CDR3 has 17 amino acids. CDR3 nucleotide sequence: TGTGCCAGCAGCTTAGGAAGTTGGCGGGGCCGTACAGATACGCAGTATTTT. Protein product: CASSLGSWRGRTDTQYF.

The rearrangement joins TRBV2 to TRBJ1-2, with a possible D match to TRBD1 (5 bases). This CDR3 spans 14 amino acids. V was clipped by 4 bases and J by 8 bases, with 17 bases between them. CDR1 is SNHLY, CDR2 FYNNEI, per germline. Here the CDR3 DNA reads TGTGCCAGCAGTGGACGAAGCTCGCGGGACGGCTACACCTTC. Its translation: CASSGRSSRDGYTF.

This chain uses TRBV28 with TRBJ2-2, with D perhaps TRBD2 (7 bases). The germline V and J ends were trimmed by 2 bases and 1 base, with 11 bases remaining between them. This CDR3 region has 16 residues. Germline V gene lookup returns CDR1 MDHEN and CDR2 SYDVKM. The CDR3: CASSLGGALNTGELFF. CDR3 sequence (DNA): TGTGCCAGCAGTTTAGGGGGGGCGCTGAACACCGGGGAGCTGTTTTTT.

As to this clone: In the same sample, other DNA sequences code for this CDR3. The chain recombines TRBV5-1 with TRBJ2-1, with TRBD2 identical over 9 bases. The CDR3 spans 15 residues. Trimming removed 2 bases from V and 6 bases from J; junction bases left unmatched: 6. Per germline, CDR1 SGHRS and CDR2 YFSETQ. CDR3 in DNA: TGCGCCAGCAGCTTAAGGCTAGCGGGATCCAATGAGCAGTTCTTC. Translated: CASSLRLAGSNEQFF.

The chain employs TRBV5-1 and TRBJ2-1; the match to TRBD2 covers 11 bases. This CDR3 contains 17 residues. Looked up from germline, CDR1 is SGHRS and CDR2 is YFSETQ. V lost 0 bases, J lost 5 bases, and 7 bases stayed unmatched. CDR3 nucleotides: TGCGCCAGCAGCTTGGGGTCCGGGACTAGCGGTAACAATGAGCAGTTCTTC. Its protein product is CASSLGSGTSGNNEQFF.

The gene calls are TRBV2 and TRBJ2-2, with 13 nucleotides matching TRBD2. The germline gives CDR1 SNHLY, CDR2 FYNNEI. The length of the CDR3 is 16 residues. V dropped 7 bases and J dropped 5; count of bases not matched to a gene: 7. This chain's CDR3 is CASKLAGGPGTGELFF. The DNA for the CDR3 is TGTGCCAGCAAACTAGCGGGGGGGCCGGGGACCGGGGAGCTGTTTTTT.

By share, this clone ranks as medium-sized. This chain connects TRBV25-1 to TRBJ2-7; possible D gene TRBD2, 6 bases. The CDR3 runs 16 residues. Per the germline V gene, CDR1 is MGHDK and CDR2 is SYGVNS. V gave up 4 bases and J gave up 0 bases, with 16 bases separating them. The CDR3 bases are TGTGCCAGCAGTGCGACCCTCGACGGGAGCTCCTACGAGCAGTACTTC. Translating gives CASSATLDGSSYEQYF.

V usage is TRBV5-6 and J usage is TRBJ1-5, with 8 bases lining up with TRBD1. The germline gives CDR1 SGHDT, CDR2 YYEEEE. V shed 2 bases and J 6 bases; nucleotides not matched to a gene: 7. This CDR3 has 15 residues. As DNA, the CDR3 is TGTGCCAGCAGCTTATTGACAGGGGTCGGTCAGCCCCAGCATTTT. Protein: CASSLLTGVGQPQHF. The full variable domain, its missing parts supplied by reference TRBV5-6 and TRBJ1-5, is DAGVTQSPTHLIKTRGQQVTLRCSPKSGHDTVSWYQQALGQGPQFIFQYYEEEERQRGNFPDRFSGHQFPNYSSELNVNALLLGDSALYLCASSLLTGVGQPQHFGDGTRLSIL.

The CDR3 protein is CASSPPNYGYTF. CDR3 in DNA: TGTGCCAGCTCCCCTCCCAACTATGGCTACACCTTC. The genes are TRBV18 and TRBJ1-2; D remains ambiguous. CDR3 length: 12 residues. CDR1 and CDR2 from the germline V gene are KGHSH and LQKENI. V lost 6 bases and J lost 2, with 7 bases in between.

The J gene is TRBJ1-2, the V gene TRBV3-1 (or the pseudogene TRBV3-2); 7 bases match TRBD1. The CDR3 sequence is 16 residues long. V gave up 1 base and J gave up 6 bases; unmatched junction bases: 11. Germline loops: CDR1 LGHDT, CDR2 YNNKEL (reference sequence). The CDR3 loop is CASSQVGQAPLDGYTF. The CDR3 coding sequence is TGTGCCAGCAGCCAAGTCGGACAGGCGCCCTTAGATGGCTACACCTTC.

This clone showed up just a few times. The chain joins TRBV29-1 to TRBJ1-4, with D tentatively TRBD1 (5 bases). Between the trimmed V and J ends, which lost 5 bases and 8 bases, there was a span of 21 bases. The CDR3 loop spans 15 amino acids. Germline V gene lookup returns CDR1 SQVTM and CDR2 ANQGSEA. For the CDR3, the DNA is TGCAGCGTTAAAAGGGGAGGGTCAAGAGGGGAAAAACTGTTTTTT. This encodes CSVKRGGSRGEKLFF.

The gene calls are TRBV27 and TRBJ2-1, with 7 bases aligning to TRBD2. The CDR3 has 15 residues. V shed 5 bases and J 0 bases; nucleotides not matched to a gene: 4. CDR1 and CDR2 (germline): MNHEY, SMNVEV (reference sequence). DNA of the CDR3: TGTGCCAGCAGTCTTACTAGCGCCTCCTACAATGAGCAGTTCTTC. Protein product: CASSLTSASYNEQFF.

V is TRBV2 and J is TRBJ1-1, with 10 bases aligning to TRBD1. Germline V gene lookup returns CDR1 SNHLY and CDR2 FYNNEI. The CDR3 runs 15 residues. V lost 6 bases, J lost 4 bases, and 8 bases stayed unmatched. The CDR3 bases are TGTGCCAGCAGCTTCCGGGACAGGGGAACCACTGAAGCTTTCTTT. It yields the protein CASSFRDRGTTEAFF.

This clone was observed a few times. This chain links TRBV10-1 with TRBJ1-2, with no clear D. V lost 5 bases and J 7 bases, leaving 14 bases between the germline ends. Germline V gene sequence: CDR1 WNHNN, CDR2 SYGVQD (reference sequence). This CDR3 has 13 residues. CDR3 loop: CASSPGYHVGYTF. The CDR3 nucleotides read TGCGCCAGCAGTCCAGGCTATCACGTTGGCTACACCTTC.